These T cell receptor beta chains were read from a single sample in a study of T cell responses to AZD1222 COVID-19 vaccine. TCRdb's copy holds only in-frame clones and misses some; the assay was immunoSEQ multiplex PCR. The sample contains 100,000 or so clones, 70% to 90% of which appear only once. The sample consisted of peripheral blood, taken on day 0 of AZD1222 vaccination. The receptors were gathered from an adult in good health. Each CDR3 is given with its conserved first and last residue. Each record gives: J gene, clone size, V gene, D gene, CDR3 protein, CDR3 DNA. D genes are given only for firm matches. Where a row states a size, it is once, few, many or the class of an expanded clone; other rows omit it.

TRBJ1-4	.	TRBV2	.	CASSSRRVTNEKLFF	TGTGCCAGCAGCTCAAGGAGGGTTACTAATGAAAAACTGTTTTTT
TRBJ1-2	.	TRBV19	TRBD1	CASSTRDSATNYGYTF	TGTGCCAGTAGTACCAGGGACAGCGCTACTAACTATGGCTACACCTTC
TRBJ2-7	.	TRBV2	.	CASRGSRGLGHEQYF	TGTGCCAGCAGGGGCTCTAGGGGCCTGGGTCACGAGCAGTACTTC
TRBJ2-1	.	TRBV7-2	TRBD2	CASSLTSGGYNEQFF	TGTGCCAGCAGCCTGACTAGCGGGGGGTACAATGAGCAGTTCTTC
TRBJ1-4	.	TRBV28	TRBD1	CASSFRDRANEKLFF	TGTGCCAGCAGTTTCCGGGACAGGGCCAACGAAAAACTGTTTTTT
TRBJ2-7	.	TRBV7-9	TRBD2	CASGGLVSYEQYF	TGTGCCAGCGGCGGACTAGTTTCCTACGAGCAGTACTTC
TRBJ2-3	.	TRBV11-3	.	CASSSAGTSDTQYF	TGTGCCAGCAGCTCCGCAGGGACTTCAGATACGCAGTATTTT
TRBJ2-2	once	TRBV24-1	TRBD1	CATSDSRQGWTGELFF	TGTGCCACCAGTGATTCCCGACAGGGCTGGACCGGGGAGCTGTTTTTT
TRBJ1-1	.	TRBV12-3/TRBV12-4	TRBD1	CASSGAGQREAFF	TGTGCCAGCAGTGGGGCGGGACAGCGTGAAGCTTTCTTT
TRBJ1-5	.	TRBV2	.	CASSDRTAGHHF	TGTGCCAGCAGTGACCGTACAGCGGGCCACCATTTT
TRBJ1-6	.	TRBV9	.	CASSPDRYNSPLHF	TGTGCCAGCAGCCCCGACAGATATAATTCACCCCTCCACTTT
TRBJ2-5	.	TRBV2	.	CASTRNGAGQETQYF	TGTGCCAGCACCCGGAACGGGGCAGGGCAAGAGACCCAGTACTTC
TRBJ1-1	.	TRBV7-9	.	CASSAPSGQGKNTEAFF	TGTGCCAGCAGCGCCCCGTCGGGACAAGGAAAGAACACTGAAGCTTTCTTT
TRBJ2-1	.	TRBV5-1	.	CASSLYYPSSYNEQFF	TGCGCCAGCAGCTTGTACTATCCGAGCTCCTACAATGAGCAGTTCTTC
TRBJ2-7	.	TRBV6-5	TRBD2	CASREASGGNEQYF	TGTGCCAGCAGGGAGGCTAGCGGGGGGAACGAGCAGTACTTC
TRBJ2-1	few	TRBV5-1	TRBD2	CASSPGLAGGGDEQFF	TGCGCCAGCAGCCCGGGACTAGCGGGAGGTGGGGATGAGCAGTTCTTC
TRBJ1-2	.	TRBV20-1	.	CSRRGTRGYTF	TGCAGCAGGAGAGGGACACGAGGCTACACCTTC
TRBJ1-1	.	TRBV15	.	CATSRGVTAKTEAFF	TGTGCCACCAGCAGAGGGGTGACAGCTAAGACTGAAGCTTTCTTT
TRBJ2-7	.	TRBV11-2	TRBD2	CASRTVLGEGSYEQYF	TGTGCCAGCAGGACCGTGCTCGGGGAGGGGTCCTACGAGCAGTACTTC
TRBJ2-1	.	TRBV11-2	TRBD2	CASSPLGAGGYNEQFF	TGTGCCAGCAGCCCCCTCGGAGCGGGAGGGTACAATGAGCAGTTCTTC
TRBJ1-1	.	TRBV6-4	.	CASSEGEIGQMNTEAFF	TGTGCCAGCAGTGAAGGGGAAATAGGACAGATGAACACTGAAGCTTTCTTT
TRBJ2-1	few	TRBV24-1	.	CATSDALISKGSSYNEQFF	TGTGCCACCAGTGATGCTCTAATTAGTAAAGGTAGCTCCTACAATGAGCAGTTCTTC
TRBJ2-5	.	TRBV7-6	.	CASSPLQETQYF	TGTGCCAGCAGCCCACTACAAGAGACCCAGTACTTC
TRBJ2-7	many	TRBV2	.	CASSGEGKNEQYF	TGTGCCAGCTCGGGAGAGGGTAAGAACGAGCAGTACTTC
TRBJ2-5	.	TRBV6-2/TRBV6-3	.	CASSYGGRDQETQYF	TGTGCCAGCAGTTACGGGGGACGGGACCAAGAGACCCAGTACTTC
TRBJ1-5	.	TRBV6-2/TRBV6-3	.	CASSYPGGGRQPQHF	TGTGCCAGCAGTTACCCCGGGGGGGGGCGTCAGCCCCAGCATTTT
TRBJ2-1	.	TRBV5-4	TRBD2	CASSQAGEREQFF	TGTGCCAGCAGCCAGGCGGGGGAACGAGAGCAGTTCTTC
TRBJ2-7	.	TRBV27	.	CASSPLGNRADSYEQYF	TGTGCCAGCAGTCCCCTTGGGAACAGGGCGGACTCCTACGAGCAGTACTTC
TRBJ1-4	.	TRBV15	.	CATSREGPGMICGKLFF	TGTGCCACCAGCAGAGAGGGGCCGGGAATGATTTGCGGAAAACTGTTTTTT
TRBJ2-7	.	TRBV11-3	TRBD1	CASSSGTGDYEQYF	TGTGCCAGCAGCTCCGGGACAGGTGATTACGAGCAGTACTTC
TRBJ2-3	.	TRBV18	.	CASSPPSRTPSTDTQYF	TGTGCCAGCTCACCACCCTCTAGGACTCCTAGCACAGATACGCAGTATTTT
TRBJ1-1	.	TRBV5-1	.	CASSLGGGYTEAFF	TGCGCCAGCAGCTTGGGGGGTGGGTACACTGAAGCTTTCTTT
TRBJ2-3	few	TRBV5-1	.	CASSARDSLIPDTQYF	TGCGCCAGCAGCGCGCGGGACTCCCTAATCCCAGATACGCAGTATTTT
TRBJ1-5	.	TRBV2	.	CASSRYSNQPQHF	TGTGCCAGCAGTCGGTATAGCAATCAGCCCCAGCATTTT
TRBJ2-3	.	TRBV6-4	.	CASSLRGAGTDTQYF	TGTGCCAGTTCCTTAAGAGGGGCGGGCACAGATACGCAGTATTTT
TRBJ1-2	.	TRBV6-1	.	CASSEGMGGFYGYTF	TGTGCCAGCAGTGAAGGGATGGGGGGGTTCTATGGCTACACCTTC
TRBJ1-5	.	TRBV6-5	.	CASRPPGVTGQPQHF	TGTGCCAGCAGACCGCCAGGAGTAACTGGTCAGCCCCAGCATTTT
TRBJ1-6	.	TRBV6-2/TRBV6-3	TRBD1	CASSHDRGGSPLHF	TGTGCCAGCAGCCACGACAGGGGCGGTTCACCCCTCCACTTT
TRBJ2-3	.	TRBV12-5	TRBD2	CASGLPPGLAGGTDTQYF	TGTGCTAGTGGTTTGCCCCCTGGACTAGCGGGGGGAACAGATACGCAGTATTTT
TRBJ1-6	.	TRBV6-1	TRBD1	CASSDPGTGAHNSPLHF	TGTGCCAGCAGTGACCCCGGGACAGGGGCCCATAATTCACCCCTCCACTTT
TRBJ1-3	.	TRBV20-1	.	CSLLSGNTIYF	TGCAGTCTCCTCTCTGGAAACACCATATATTTT
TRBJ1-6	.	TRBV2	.	CASNDLSRVESPLHF	TGTGCCAGCAATGATCTAAGCAGGGTTGAATCACCCCTCCACTTT
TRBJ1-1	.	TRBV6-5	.	CASRRRVQDTEAFF	TGTGCCAGCCGGCGGAGGGTTCAGGACACTGAAGCTTTCTTT
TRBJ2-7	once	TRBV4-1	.	CASSQTGQSSYEQYF	TGCGCCAGCAGCCAGACAGGACAGAGCTCCTACGAGCAGTACTTC
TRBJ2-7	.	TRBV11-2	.	CASSLVDSRDEQYF	TGTGCCAGCAGCTTAGTGGACAGCCGGGACGAGCAGTACTTC
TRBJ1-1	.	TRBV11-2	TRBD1	CASSLDPGQGRAFF	TGTGCCAGCAGCTTAGATCCGGGACAGGGGAGAGCTTTCTTT
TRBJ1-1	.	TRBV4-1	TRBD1	CASSQITGTANTEAFF	TGCGCCAGCAGCCAGATCACCGGGACAGCGAACACTGAAGCTTTCTTT
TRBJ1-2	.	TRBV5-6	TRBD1	CASSREGQGARDYGYTF	TGTGCCAGCAGCCGAGAGGGACAGGGGGCGCGGGACTATGGCTACACCTTC
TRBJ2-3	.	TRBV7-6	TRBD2	CASSRVSGTSGTDTQYF	TGTGCCAGCAGCCGAGTCTCCGGGACTAGCGGCACAGATACGCAGTATTTT
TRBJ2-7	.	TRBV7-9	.	CASAVSYEQYF	TGTGCCAGCGCTGTGAGTTACGAGCAGTACTTC
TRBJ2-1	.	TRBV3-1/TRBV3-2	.	CASSQVAARPHEQFF	TGTGCCAGCAGCCAAGTAGCGGCCCGGCCTCATGAGCAGTTCTTC
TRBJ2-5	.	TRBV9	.	CASSVGGTQETQYF	TGTGCCAGCAGCGTAGGGGGGACTCAAGAGACCCAGTACTTC
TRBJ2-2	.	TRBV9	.	CASSVGTVGGGELFF	TGTGCCAGCAGCGTAGGGACTGTTGGTGGCGGGGAGCTGTTTTTT
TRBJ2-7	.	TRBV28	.	CASSLAGVRGEQYF	TGTGCCAGCAGTTTAGCCGGGGTCAGGGGCGAGCAGTACTTC
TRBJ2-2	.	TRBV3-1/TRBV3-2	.	CASSQAPTSPGELFF	TGTGCCAGCAGCCAAGCCCCCACTAGCCCCGGGGAGCTGTTTTTT
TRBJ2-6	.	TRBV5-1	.	CASSYKPGDSGANVLTF	TGCGCCAGCAGCTATAAACCGGGAGACTCTGGGGCCAACGTCCTGACTTTC
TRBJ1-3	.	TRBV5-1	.	CASSPGNGVSGNTIYF	TGCGCCAGCAGCCCTGGAAACGGGGTGAGTGGAAACACCATATATTTT